This T cell receptor (beta chain) was profiled in a study of blood T cell repertoires in COVID-19 (dated by TCRdb to 2018 to 2020). Concerning the study at large: Samples from collaborators originated in the United States, Italy and Spain and spanned both the acute and convalescent phases of COVID-19. The prospective study material was composed of cDNA or gDNA derived from T cells, B-cell-depleted T cells, or PBMCs. The dataset comprised deeply sampled blood TCRbeta repertoires from subjects exposed to, actively infected with, or recovered from COVID-19. The repertoires were made available in a free public database intended to serve as a resource for research on the immune response to SARS-CoV-2. Samples were obtained from the ongoing ImmuneRACE study (first 160 participants) and from about 1,300 subjects provided by 6 global collaborators. Nearly every sample came with metadata listing a de-identified subject ID, COVID-19 status, age in years and sex. Where available, HLA class I and class II types were taken from metadata supplied by the sample provider and were not determined by assay-based typing. Summary of the overall study and its limitations: Clinical and demographic metadata were provided uncurated, with the amount varying by source and participant.

Each collaborating institution followed its own protocols to collect whole blood in K2EDTA tubes. For TCRbeta analysis, collaborator samples were shipped as frozen whole blood, as isolated PBMCs, or as DNA extracted from either sample type. With respect to this clone: Its antigen is not yet known. No much larger clonotype is one base removed from it; base qualities were not supplied.

TCRbeta CDR3 regions were amplified from genomic DNA using the immunoSEQ Assay, a bias-controlled multiplex PCR. From the authors' description of their analysis: The number of nucleated cells in each sample was estimated from the amplification of reference gene primers within the assay. To quantify the absolute abundance of each unique TCRbeta CDR3 rearrangement, sequence reads were collapsed and filtered. For each sample, productive Simpson clonality was calculated by taking the square root of Simpson's diversity index across productive rearrangements. As stored in TCRdb, this immuneACCESS dataset retains in-frame rearrangements with V and J assigned. A fraction of the clones does not appear; measured against another copy, unresolved V genes explain less than half of the discrepancy, and the remainder lacks a known reason. V, J and clone size derive from that table, while D and trimming were established from the DNA sequence. This sample has approximately 260,000 clones in its table, and approximately 86% of those were observed once. Roughly 4.6% of the sample belongs to the ten largest clones.

Trimming at the junction amounts to 1 base on V and 0 bases on J, and the germline ends lie 10 bases apart. Looking up the germline V gene yields CDR1 MGHRA and CDR2 YSYEKL. The CDR3 spans 16 residues, from the cysteine through the phenylalanine. The retained sequence is limited to the CDR3, 48 bases, with the frame set at the first base. Source material: peripheral blood. The receptor was derived from a woman of 80 years or more with active or convalescent COVID-19. The rearrangement joined TRBV4-1 to TRBJ1-5; TRBD1 is a weak D gene call, 5 bases matching. The base sequence is TGCGCCAGCAGCCAAGTAGGGGCGGATAGCAATCAGCCCCAGCATTTT. This translates into CASSQVGADSNQPQHF.